Shown below are 18 T cell receptor beta chains from a single sample sequenced in a study of CD8 T cells in Susac syndrome. After extraction with the RNeasy kit, about 0.45 to 1 ug of the RNA was reverse transcribed using random hexamers. MiXCR, run by TCRdb on the immunoSEQ multiplex PCR reads, gives a single entry per CDR3 protein. Among approximately 180,000 distinct CDR3 sequences listed, just under 95% were seen once. Specimen: CD4+ T cells from PBMCs. Receptor source: a human donor with Susac syndrome.

This clonotype was seen just once. CDR3 sequence (DNA): TGTGCCAGCAGCAAAGCGCTCAGGGTGGAAGGAAACACCATATATTTT. Protein sequence: CASSKALRVEGNTIYF. The chain employs TRBV21-1 and TRBJ1-3; the table's D gene call, TRBD1, was not cross checked with the DNA. TRBV21-1 is tagged as a pseudogene. This CDR3 region has 16 residues.

V gene TRBV3-1 combines with J gene TRBJ1-2, with D tentatively TRBD1 (5 bases). CDR3 length: 12 residues. Trimming took 4 bases from V and 8 from J, leaving 11 bases between them. The germline V gene has CDR1 LGHDT and CDR2 YNNKEL (reference sequence). CDR3 amino acids: CASSPGDRGYTF. The CDR3 coding sequence is TGTGCCAGCAGCCCGGGGGACCGCGGCTACACCTTC.

The V gene is TRBV20-1, the J gene TRBJ1-1; D is unresolved. Germline assignment: CDR1 DFQATT and CDR2 SNEGSKA (reference sequence). The CDR3 contains 16 residues. V dropped 4 bases and J dropped 1 base, with 19 bases sitting between them. The CDR3: CSAKPISRGGNTEAFF. For the CDR3, the DNA is TGCAGTGCTAAACCTATATCTAGAGGCGGGAACACTGAAGCTTTCTTT.

The chain joins TRBV7-8 to TRBJ2-5; the match to TRBD1 covers 11 bases. CDR3 size: 15 residues. Per the germline V gene, CDR1 is SGHVS and CDR2 is FQNEAQ. V shed 4 bases, J shed 5 bases, and the junction held 6 bases outside the gene matches. The CDR3 region has the DNA TGTGCCAGCAGCTCCCGGGACAGGGGGTGGGAGACCCAGTACTTC. As protein: CASSSRDRGWETQYF.

The chain links TRBV12-3 or TRBV12-4 to TRBJ2-2; 8 nucleotides line up with TRBD1. CDR3 size: 17 residues. V dropped 8 bases and J dropped 6; count of bases not matched to a gene: 17. As DNA, the CDR3 is TGTGCCAGCGGCCCTCGGTGGGGCAGGGGGCAGGCCGGGGAGCTGTTTTTT. Its translation: CASGPRWGRGQAGELFF.

The V gene is TRBV20-1, the J gene TRBJ2-5, with 11 bases matching TRBD2. V lost 3 bases and J lost 9; bases outside the gene matches: 9. Germline V gives CDR1 DFQATT, CDR2 SNEGSKA (reference sequence). This CDR3 contains 14 residues. In nucleotides, the CDR3 is TGCAGTGCTAGGGCAGGAGGGACTAGCGGAGCCCAGTACTTC. It specifies CSARAGGTSGAQYF.

The chain carries TRBV20-1 and TRBJ1-3; D call uncertain. In germline, CDR1 is DFQATT, CDR2 SNEGSKA (reference sequence). V was shortened by 3 bases and J by 8 bases, with 8 bases between the two germline ends. This CDR3 region has 11 residues. Here the CDR3 reads CSASDGDTIYF. Written as DNA, the CDR3 is TGCAGTGCTAGCGACGGAGACACCATATATTTT.

The V gene is TRBV29-1, the J gene TRBJ2-7; D ambiguous. This CDR3 is built from 12 residues. Germline CDR1 SQVTM, CDR2 ANQGSEA. Trimming stripped 2 bases from V and 2 bases from J, with 7 bases between. CDR3 region: CSVETNAYEQYF. DNA of the CDR3: TGCAGCGTTGAAACAAATGCCTACGAGCAGTACTTC.

The chain couples TRBV12-3 or TRBV12-4 to TRBJ1-1; D is unresolved. The length of the CDR3 is 13 residues. The V gene lost 3 bases and the J gene lost 5 bases, with 10 bases spanning the gap. The CDR3 here is CASSLLLGTEAFF. In DNA, the CDR3 is TGTGCCAGCAGTTTGTTGTTAGGGACTGAAGCTTTCTTT.

The chain couples TRBV3-1 to TRBJ1-1, with no clear D. V gave up 4 bases and J gave up 4 bases, with 13 bases separating them. The CDR3 contains 14 residues. The germline gives CDR1 LGHDT, CDR2 YNNKEL (reference sequence). CDR3: CASSLLSGGTEAFF. In DNA, the CDR3 is TGTGCCAGCAGCCTCCTCTCGGGAGGCACTGAAGCTTTCTTT.

The chain carries TRBV15 and TRBJ2-3, with a weak D call TRBD2 (6 bases). The germline V gene encodes CDR1 LNHNV and CDR2 YYDKDF (reference sequence). V gave up 3 bases and J gave up 2 bases, with 9 bases separating them. CDR3 length equals 14 residues. The CDR3 nucleotides read TGTGCCACCAGCAGGGCGGGACTCACAGATACGCAGTATTTT. It yields the protein CATSRAGLTDTQYF.

This clonotype occurred once. The chain is built from TRBV18 and TRBJ2-7; 8 positions agree with TRBD2. Germline CDR1 KGHSH, CDR2 LQKENI. Losses at the gene ends were 3 bases for V and 5 bases for J; bases not matched to a gene: 6. The CDR3 sequence is 14 residues long. The CDR3 region has the DNA TGTGCCAGCTCACCCTCCGGGAGGGCTCACGAGCAGTACTTC. Translating it yields CASSPSGRAHEQYF. Using reference TRBV18 and TRBJ2-7 for the parts outside the CDR3, the full variable domain is NAGVMQNPRHLVRRRGQEARLRCSPMKGHSHVYWYRQLPEEGLKFMVYLQKENIIDESGMPKERFSAEFPKEGPSILRIQQVVRGDSAAYFCASSPSGRAHEQYFGPGTRLTVT.

In its sample, this clonotype was seen a few times. V gene TRBV9 combines with J gene TRBJ2-3; the match to TRBD1 covers 10 bases. The trim removed 2 bases at V and 3 bases at J, leaving 0 bases unmatched. Germline lookup yields CDR1 SGDLS and CDR2 YYNGEE. The CDR3 covers 14 residues. DNA of the CDR3: TGTGCCAGCAGCGTGGGACAGGGGACAGATACGCAGTATTTT. Its translation: CASSVGQGTDTQYF.

The V call is TRBV20-1, the J call TRBJ2-7; 7 nucleotides line up with TRBD2. J was trimmed by 1 base and V by 0 bases; bases with no gene match: 9. This CDR3 region has 16 residues. CDR1 DFQATT and CDR2 SNEGSKA come from the germline V gene (reference sequence). The CDR3 bases are TGCAGTGCTAGAGATCTCTTGTCTAGCGGTTCCTACGAGCAGTACTTC. Translating it yields CSARDLLSSGSYEQYF.

The rearrangement links TRBV4-1 to TRBJ2-2; D is uncertain. V was pared by 0 bases and J by 3 bases, with 11 bases between. CDR1 and CDR2 from the germline V gene are MGHRA and YSYEKL. The CDR3 is 16 residues long. The CDR3 sequence: CASSQDGQPYTGELFF. As DNA, the CDR3 is TGCGCCAGCAGCCAAGATGGGCAGCCATACACCGGGGAGCTGTTTTTT.

The chain combines TRBV5-1 with TRBJ1-1; D is unresolved. V was pared by 0 bases and J by 5 bases, with 8 bases between. CDR3 size: 13 residues. Germline V gene lookup returns CDR1 SGHRS and CDR2 YFSETQ. The CDR3 DNA follows: TGCGCCAGCAGCTTGGAGTTTGGGACTGAAGCTTTCTTT. It is translated as CASSLEFGTEAFF.

The J gene is TRBJ2-7, the V gene TRBV15, with D perhaps TRBD1 or TRBD2 (6 bases each). Germline V gene lookup returns CDR1 LNHNV and CDR2 YYDKDF (reference sequence). With 2 bases removed from V and 0 bases from J, the gap between germline ends came to 14 bases. The CDR3 length is 16 residues. The CDR3 spells CATSRFLGGSSYEQYF. In DNA form, the CDR3 reads TGTGCCACCAGCAGATTTTTAGGGGGGAGCTCCTACGAGCAGTACTTC.

This sequence joins TRBV5-4 and TRBJ2-7; 7 bases fit TRBD1. Germline V gene sequence: CDR1 SGHNT, CDR2 YYREEE (reference sequence). The CDR3 is 16 residues long. V was pared by 0 bases and J by 0 bases, with 6 bases of the junction left unmatched. CDR3 sequence reads: CASSLASGTVSYEQYF. CDR3 coding DNA: TGTGCCAGCAGCTTGGCGTCCGGGACAGTCTCCTACGAGCAGTACTTC. Complete variable domain (other parts from reference TRBV5-4 and TRBJ2-7): ETGVTQSPTHLIKTRGQQVTLRCSSQSGHNTVSWYQQALGQGPQFIFQYYREEENGRGNFPPRFSGLQFPNYSSELNVNALELDDSALYLCASSLASGTVSYEQYFGPGTRLTVT.